This entry lists 10 T cell receptor beta chains sequenced from one sample in a study of response to subunit inactivated influenza vaccine. TCRdb re-called the RT-PCR reads through MiXCR, storing one row per CDR3 protein. This sample has more than 450,000 distinct CDR3 sequences, with approximately 11% found just once. The sample was also linked to a second study, of T cells expressing NK-cell markers. That study adds: The TCR beta cDNA came from 5'RACE template switching with UMIs.

The sequencing here drew on PBMCs from blood, taken on the day of vaccination. These receptors originate from a man in his fifties who received an inactivated influenza vaccine.

This clonotype was counted between two and nine times. The chain carries TRBV10-3 and TRBJ2-5; TRBD1 matches at 7 bases. The CDR3 is 15 amino acids. The germline V gene has CDR1 ENHRY and CDR2 SYGVKD. The V and J ends lost 6 bases and 1 base, in that order; junction bases with no gene match: 8. CDR3 nucleotides: TGTGCCATCAGCCCCAACAGGGGAACCCAAGAGACCCAGTACTTC. Its translation is CAISPNRGTQETQYF.

This clonotype was detected ten times or more. This sequence joins TRBV12-3 or TRBV12-4 and TRBJ2-1; TRBD1 agrees at 8 bases. Trimming took 6 bases from V and 9 from J; bases not matched to a gene: 7. The CDR3 extends over 13 amino acids. The chain's CDR3 is CASSDRGRGEQFF. CDR3 nucleotides: TGTGCCAGCAGCGACAGGGGCAGGGGTGAGCAGTTCTTC.

The chain uses TRBV7-2 and TRBJ2-1, with D perhaps matching TRBD1 or TRBD2 (5 bases each). The CDR3 is 14 amino acids. CDR1 and CDR2 from the germline V gene are SGHTA and FQGNSA. V was clipped by 4 bases and J by 9 bases, with 16 bases between them. This CDR3 reads CASSSYARGSEQFF. The CDR3 bases are TGTGCCAGCAGCTCCTACGCCCGGGGCAGTGAGCAGTTCTTC.

This clonotype appeared a few times. The chain has TRBV28 and TRBJ2-1; D is uncertain. The length of the CDR3 is 14 residues. Trimming took 5 bases from V and 4 from J, leaving 12 bases between them. CDR1 and CDR2 from the germline V gene are MDHEN and SYDVKM. The CDR3 nucleotides read TGTGCCAGCAGTCCCCCAGGTTATTACAATGAGCAGTTCTTC. Protein product: CASSPPGYYNEQFF.

The chain couples TRBV28 to TRBJ2-3; 8 positions match TRBD1. V shed 5 bases and J 11 bases; nucleotides not matched to a gene: 15. This CDR3 has 15 residues. In germline, CDR1 is MDHEN, CDR2 SYDVKM. CDR3 loop: CASSQPGQVDEGQYF. The CDR3 DNA is TGTGCCAGCAGTCAGCCGGGACAGGTAGATGAGGGGCAGTATTTT.

This clonotype has only a few counts. The chain is built from TRBV10-3 and TRBJ2-7; 11 nucleotides line up with TRBD2. The CDR3 runs 16 residues. From germline, CDR1 is ENHRY and CDR2 SYGVKD. Losses at the gene ends were 0 bases for V and 1 base for J; bases not matched to a gene: 2. CDR3 DNA sequence: TGTGCCATCAGTGAGTCGCTAGCGGGAGGATCCTACGAGCAGTACTTC. It yields the protein CAISESLAGGSYEQYF.

V gene TRBV2 combines with J gene TRBJ2-1; 8 nucleotides match TRBD1. CDR3 length: 13 residues. In germline, CDR1 is SNHLY, CDR2 FYNNEI. V gave up 10 bases and J gave up 8 bases; unmatched junction bases: 10. DNA of the CDR3: TGTGCCACCAGAAGGACAGGGACCGATGAGCAGTTCTTC. It yields the protein CATRRTGTDEQFF.

The chain carries TRBV20-1 and TRBJ1-1; no definite D call. The CDR3 covers 12 residues. The V end was cut by 3 bases, the J end by 1 base, with 6 bases between. Germline CDR1 DFQATT, CDR2 SNEGSKA (reference sequence). The CDR3 nucleotides read TGCAGTGCTAGGAGCAGGAACACTGAAGCTTTCTTT. Encoded protein: CSARSRNTEAFF.

In this sample, this clonotype turned up a few times. The chain combines TRBV15 with TRBJ2-7; D is possibly TRBD1 or TRBD2 (5 bases each). V was trimmed by 7 bases and J by 5 bases, leaving 24 bases between them. CDR3 length equals 16 residues. Germline CDR1 is LNHNV and CDR2 is YYDKDF (reference sequence). DNA for the CDR3: TGTGCCACCACAATGGGAGTAGGGGTCCTGGGGGACGAGCAGTACTTC. Its protein is CATTMGVGVLGDEQYF. Filled out from reference TRBV15 and TRBJ2-7, the complete variable domain reads DAMVIQNPRYQVTQFGKPVTLSCSQTLNHNVMYWYQQKSSQAPKLLFHYYDKDFNNEADTPDNFQSRRPNTSFCFLDIRSPGLGDTAMYLCATTMGVGVLGDEQYFGPGTRLTVT.

The chain links TRBV18 to TRBJ2-5; D gene uncertain. Germline V gene lookup returns CDR1 KGHSH and CDR2 LQKENI. CDR3 size: 13 residues. The V end lost 5 bases, the J end lost 0 bases, and 7 bases lay between the germline ends. The CDR3 DNA is TGTGCCAGCTCAGCGACAAACCAAGAGACCCAGTACTTC. It translates to CASSATNQETQYF.